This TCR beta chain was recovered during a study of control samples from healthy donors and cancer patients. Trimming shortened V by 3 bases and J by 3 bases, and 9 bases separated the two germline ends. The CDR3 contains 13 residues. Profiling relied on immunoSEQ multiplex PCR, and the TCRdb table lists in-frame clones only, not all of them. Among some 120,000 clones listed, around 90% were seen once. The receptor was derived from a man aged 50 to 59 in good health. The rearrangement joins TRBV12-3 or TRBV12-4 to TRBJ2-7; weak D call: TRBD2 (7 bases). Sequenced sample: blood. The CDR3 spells CASSLRGHYEQYF. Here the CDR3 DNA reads TGTGCCAGCAGTTTGCGGGGGCACTACGAGCAGTACTTC.